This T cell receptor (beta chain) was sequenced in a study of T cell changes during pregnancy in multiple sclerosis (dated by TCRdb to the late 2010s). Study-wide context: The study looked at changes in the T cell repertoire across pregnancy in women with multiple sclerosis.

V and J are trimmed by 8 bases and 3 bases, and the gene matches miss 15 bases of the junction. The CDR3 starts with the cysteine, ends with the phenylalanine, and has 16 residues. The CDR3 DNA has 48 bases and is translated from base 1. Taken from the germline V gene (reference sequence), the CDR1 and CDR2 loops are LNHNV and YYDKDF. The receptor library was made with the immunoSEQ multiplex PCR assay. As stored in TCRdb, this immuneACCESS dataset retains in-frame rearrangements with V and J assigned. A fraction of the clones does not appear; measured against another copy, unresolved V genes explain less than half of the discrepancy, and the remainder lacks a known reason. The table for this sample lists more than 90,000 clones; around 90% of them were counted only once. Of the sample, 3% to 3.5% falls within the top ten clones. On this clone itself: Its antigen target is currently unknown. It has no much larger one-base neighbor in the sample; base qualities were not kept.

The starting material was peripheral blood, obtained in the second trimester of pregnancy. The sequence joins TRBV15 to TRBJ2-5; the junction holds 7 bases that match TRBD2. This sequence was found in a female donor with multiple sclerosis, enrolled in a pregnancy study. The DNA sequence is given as TGTGCCACCGCCGGGCAGCTTCGGGGGACTAAAGAGACCCAGTACTTC. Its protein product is CATAGQLRGTKETQYF.